This T cell receptor (beta chain) was recorded in a study of beta chain features in type 1 diabetes. Only one heparinised blood draw was taken per donor, and its volume averaged around 110 mL. Sorting with CD45RO/CCR7/CD25/CD127/CD95/CD27 yielded naive, central memory, regulatory and stem-like memory CD4+ cells. Germline trimming cut 7 bases from V and 4 bases from J; bases unmatched to any gene: 4. The CDR3 has 13 amino acids. Germline V gene data show CDR1 as MDHEN and CDR2 as SYDVKM. General study points: Significant though moderate, a shortening of TCRB CDR3s appeared in all four CD4+ subsets of Type 1 diabetes patients. Since sequencing was performed on cDNA, cells with high TCR expression could be over-represented.

Notes on this clone: The target antigen is unknown.

Every isolated RNA sample was fully reverse transcribed, so sequencing captured expressed TCRB transcripts. The average output of naive, central memory and regulatory T cell samples was about 3.3 million reads. Profiled with immunoSEQ multiplex PCR; TCRdb holds only in-frame clones, not every one. The sample has 250,000 to 350,000 clones, approximately 16% seen once. The sequenced material came from naive CD4+ T cells from blood. This clonotype was obtained from a man between 18 and 35 years old with type 1 diabetes. The chain is built from TRBV28 and TRBJ2-5; 9 bases agree with TRBD1. CDR3 residues: CASIPGQGETQYF. The CDR3, as DNA: TGTGCCAGCATACCGGGACAGGGAGAGACCCAGTACTTC.